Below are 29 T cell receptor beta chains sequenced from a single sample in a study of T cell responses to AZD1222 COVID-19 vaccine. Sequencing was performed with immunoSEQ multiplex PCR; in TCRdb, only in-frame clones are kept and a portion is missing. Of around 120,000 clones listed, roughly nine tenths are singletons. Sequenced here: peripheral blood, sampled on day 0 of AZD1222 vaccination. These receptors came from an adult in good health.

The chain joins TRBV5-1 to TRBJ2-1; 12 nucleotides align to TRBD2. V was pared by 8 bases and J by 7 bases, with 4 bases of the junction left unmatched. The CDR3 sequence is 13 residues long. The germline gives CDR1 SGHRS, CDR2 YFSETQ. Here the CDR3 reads CASRLAGVNEQFF. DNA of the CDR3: TGCGCCAGTCGACTAGCGGGAGTTAATGAGCAGTTCTTC.

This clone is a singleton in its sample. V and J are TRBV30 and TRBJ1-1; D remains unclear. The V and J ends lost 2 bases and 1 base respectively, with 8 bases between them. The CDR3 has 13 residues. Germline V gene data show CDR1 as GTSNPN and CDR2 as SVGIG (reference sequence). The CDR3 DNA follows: TGTGCCTGGAGTCTAGCCACGAACACTGAAGCTTTCTTT. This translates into CAWSLATNTEAFF. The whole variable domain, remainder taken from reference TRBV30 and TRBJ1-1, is SQTIHQWPATLVQPVGSPLSLECTVEGTSNPNLYWYRQAAGRGLQLLFYSVGIGQISSEVPQNLSASRPQDRQFILSSKKLLLSDSGFYLCAWSLATNTEAFFGQGTRLTVV.

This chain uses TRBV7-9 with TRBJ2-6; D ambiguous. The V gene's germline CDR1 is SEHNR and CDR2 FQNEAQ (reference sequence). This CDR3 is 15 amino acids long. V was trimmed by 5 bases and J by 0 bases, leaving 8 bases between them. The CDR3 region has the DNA TGTGCCAGCAGCCGCGATAGCTCTGGGGCCAACGTCCTGACTTTC. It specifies CASSRDSSGANVLTF.

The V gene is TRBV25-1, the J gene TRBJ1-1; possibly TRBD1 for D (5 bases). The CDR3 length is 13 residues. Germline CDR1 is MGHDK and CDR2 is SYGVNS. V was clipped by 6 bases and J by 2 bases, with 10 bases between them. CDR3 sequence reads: CASRRGSNTEAFF. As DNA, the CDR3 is TGTGCCAGCAGGAGGGGATCTAACACTGAAGCTTTCTTT.

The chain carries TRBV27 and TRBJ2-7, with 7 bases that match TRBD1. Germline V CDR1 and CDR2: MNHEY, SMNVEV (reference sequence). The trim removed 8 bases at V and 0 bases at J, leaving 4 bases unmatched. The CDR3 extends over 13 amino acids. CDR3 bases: TGTGCCAGCTCGACAGGGAGCTCCTACGAGCAGTACTTC. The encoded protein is CASSTGSSYEQYF.

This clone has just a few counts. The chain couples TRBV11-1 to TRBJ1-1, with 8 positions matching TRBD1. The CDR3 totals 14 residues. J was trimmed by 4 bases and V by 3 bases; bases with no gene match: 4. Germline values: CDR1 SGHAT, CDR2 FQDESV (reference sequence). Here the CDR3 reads CASSFRDRSTEAFF. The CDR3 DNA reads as TGTGCCAGCAGCTTCCGGGACAGGTCCACTGAAGCTTTCTTT.

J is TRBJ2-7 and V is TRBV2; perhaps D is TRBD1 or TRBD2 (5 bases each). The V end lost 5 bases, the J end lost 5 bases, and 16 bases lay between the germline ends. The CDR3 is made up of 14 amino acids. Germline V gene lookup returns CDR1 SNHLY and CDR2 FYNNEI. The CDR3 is CASSRDRYTDEQYF. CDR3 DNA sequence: TGTGCCAGCAGTCGGGACCGTTATACAGACGAGCAGTACTTC.

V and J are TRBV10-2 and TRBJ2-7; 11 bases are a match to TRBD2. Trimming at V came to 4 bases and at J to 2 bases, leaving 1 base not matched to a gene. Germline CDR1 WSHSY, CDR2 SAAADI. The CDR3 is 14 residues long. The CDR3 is CASSGLAGTYEQYF. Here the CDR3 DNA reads TGCGCCAGCAGTGGACTAGCGGGAACCTACGAGCAGTACTTC.

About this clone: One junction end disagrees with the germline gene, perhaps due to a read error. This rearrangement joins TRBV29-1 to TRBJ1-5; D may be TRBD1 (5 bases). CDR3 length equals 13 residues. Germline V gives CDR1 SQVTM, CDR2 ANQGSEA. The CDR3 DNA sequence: TGCAGTGTTGCGGTCAGGGTCAATCAGCCCCAGCATTTT. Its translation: CSVAVRVNQPQHF.

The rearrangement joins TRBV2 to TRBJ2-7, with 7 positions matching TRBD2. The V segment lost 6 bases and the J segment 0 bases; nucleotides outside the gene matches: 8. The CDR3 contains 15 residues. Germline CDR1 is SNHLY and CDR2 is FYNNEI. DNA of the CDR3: TGTGCCAGCAGACTTACTAGCGCCTCCTCCTACGAGCAGTACTTC. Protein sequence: CASRLTSASSYEQYF.

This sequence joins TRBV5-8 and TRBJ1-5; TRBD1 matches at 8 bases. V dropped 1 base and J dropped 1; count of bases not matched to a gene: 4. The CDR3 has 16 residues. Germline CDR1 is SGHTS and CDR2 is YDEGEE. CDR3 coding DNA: TGTGCCAGCAGCTTGATGTACAGGGGGAGCAATCAGCCCCAGCATTTT. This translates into CASSLMYRGSNQPQHF.

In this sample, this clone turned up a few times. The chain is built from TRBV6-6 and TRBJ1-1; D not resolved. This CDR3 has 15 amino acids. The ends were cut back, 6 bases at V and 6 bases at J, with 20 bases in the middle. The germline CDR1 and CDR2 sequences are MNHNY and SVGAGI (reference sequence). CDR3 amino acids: CASSYPGGLYAEAFF. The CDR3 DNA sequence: TGTGCCAGCAGCTATCCTGGTGGGCTTTACGCTGAAGCTTTCTTT.

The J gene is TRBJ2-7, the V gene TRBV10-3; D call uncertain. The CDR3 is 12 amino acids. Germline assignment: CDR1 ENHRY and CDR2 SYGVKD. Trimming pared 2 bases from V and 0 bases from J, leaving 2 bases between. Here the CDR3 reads CAISENSYEQYF. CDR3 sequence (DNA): TGTGCCATCAGTGAGAACTCCTACGAGCAGTACTTC.

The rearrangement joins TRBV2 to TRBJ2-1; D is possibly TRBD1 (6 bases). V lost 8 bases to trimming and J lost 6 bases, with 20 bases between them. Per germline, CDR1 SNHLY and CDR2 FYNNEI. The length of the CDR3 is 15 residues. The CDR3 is CASCLGRGLVNEQFF. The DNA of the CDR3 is TGTGCCAGCTGTCTAGGCAGGGGCTTGGTCAATGAGCAGTTCTTC.

CDR3 DNA sequence: TGTGCCAGTCTCCGGAGCTTCCCCGGTGAGCAGTTCTTC. This codes for CASLRSFPGEQFF. This chain links TRBV6-5 with TRBJ2-1; D not resolved. The germline V gene has CDR1 MNHEY and CDR2 SVGAGI. This CDR3 is 13 amino acids long. V lost 9 bases, J lost 9 bases, and 18 bases lay in between.

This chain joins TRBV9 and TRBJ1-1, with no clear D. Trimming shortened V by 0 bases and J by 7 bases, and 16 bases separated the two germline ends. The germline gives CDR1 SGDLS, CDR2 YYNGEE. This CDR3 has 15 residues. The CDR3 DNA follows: TGTGCCAGCAGCGTAGATCCCCTGTTGCCCGTTGAAGCTTTCTTT. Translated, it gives CASSVDPLLPVEAFF.

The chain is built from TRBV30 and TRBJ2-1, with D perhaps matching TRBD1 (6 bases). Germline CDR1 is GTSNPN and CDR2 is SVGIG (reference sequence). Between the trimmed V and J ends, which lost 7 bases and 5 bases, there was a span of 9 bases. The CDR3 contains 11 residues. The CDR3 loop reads CASGQNNEQFF. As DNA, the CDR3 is TGTGCCTCAGGACAGAACAATGAGCAGTTCTTC.

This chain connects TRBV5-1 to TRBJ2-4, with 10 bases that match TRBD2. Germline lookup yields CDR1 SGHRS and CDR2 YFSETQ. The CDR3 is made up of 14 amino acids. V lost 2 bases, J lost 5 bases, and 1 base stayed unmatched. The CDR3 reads CASSFGLAENIQYF. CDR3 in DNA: TGCGCCAGCAGCTTTGGACTAGCGGAAAACATTCAGTACTTC.

CDR3 coding DNA: TGTGCCAGCAGCCGCCCCGCAGCTAACTATGGCTACACCTTC. Translation gives CASSRPAANYGYTF. V and J are TRBV7-9 and TRBJ1-2; no clear D. V was shortened by 5 bases and J by 0 bases, with 10 bases between the two germline ends. This CDR3 has 14 residues. The germline V gene encodes CDR1 SEHNR and CDR2 FQNEAQ (reference sequence).

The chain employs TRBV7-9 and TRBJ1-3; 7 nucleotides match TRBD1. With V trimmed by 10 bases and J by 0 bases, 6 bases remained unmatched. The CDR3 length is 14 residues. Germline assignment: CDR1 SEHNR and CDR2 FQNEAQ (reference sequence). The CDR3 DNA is TGTGCCACGAACGCAGGGGGCTCTGGAAACACCATATATTTT. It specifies CATNAGGSGNTIYF. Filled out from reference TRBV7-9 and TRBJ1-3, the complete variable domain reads DTGVSQNPRHKITKRGQNVTFRCDPISEHNRLYWYRQTLGQGPEFLTYFQNEAQLEKSRLLSDRFSAERPKGSFSTLEIQRTEQGDSAMYLCATNAGGSGNTIYFGEGSWLTVV.

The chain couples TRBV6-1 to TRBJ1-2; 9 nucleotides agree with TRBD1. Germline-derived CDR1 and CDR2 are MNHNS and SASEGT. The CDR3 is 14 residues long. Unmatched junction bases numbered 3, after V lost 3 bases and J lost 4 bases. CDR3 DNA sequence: TGTGCCAGCAGTGAGGACAGGGGAGGCTATGGCTACACCTTC. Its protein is CASSEDRGGYGYTF.

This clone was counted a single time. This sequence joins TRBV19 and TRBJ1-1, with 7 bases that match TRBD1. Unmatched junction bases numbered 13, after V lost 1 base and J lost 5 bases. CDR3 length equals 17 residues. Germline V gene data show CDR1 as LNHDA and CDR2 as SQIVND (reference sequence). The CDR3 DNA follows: TGTGCCAGTAGTATAGGACCCCAACAGGGGAAGAGGACTGAAGCTTTCTTT. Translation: CASSIGPQQGKRTEAFF.

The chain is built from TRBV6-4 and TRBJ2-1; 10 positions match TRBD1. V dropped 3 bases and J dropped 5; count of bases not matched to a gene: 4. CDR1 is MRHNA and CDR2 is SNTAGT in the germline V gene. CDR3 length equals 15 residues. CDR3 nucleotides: TGTGCCAGCAGTGAGACAGGGGGCCTAAACAATGAGCAGTTCTTC. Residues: CASSETGGLNNEQFF.

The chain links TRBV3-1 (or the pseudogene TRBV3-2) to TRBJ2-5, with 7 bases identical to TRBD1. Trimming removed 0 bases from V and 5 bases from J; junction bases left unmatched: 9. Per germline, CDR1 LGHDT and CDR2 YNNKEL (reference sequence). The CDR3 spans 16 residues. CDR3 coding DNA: TGTGCCAGCAGCCAAGATCAGACAGGGCTGCGGGAGACCCAGTACTTC. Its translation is CASSQDQTGLRETQYF.

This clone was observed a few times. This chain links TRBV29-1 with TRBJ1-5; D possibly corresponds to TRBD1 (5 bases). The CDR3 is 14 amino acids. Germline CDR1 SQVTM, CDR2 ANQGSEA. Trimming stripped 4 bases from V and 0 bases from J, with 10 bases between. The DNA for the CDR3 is TGCAGCGTTGCCGACAGATCTAGCAATCAGCCCCAGCATTTT. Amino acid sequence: CSVADRSSNQPQHF.

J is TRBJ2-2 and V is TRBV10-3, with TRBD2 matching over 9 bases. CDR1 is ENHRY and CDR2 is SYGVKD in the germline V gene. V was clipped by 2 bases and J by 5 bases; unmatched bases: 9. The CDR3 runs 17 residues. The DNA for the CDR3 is TGTGCCATCAGTGAGCGGTTAGCGGGAGTGGAGACCGGGGAGCTGTTTTTT. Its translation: CAISERLAGVETGELFF.

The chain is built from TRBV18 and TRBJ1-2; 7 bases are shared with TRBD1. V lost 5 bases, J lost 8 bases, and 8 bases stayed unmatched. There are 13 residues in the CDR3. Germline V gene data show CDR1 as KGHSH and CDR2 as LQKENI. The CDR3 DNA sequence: TGTGCCAGCTCAGAACAGGGGTTCAAGGGCTACACCTTC. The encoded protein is CASSEQGFKGYTF.

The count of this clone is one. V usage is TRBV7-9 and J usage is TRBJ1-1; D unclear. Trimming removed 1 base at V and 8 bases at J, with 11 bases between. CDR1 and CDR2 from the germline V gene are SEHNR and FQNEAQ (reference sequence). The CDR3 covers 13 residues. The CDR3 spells CASSLVEGSEAFF. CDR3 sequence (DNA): TGTGCCAGCAGCTTAGTCGAGGGATCAGAAGCTTTCTTT.

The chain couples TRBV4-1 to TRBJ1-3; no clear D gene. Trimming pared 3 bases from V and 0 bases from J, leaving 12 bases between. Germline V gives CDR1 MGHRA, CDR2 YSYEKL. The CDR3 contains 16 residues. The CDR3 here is CASSQPGRSSGNTIYF. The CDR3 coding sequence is TGCGCCAGCAGCCAGCCTGGCAGGAGCTCTGGAAACACCATATATTTT.